Following are 5 T cell receptor beta chains from one sample sequenced in a study of T cell responses to AZD1222 COVID-19 vaccine (dated by TCRdb to the early 2020s). In the paper's terms, the time point label means: baseline before first vaccination. Library generation was performed with the immunoSEQ multiplex PCR assay. TCRdb retrieved this table from immuneACCESS and kept in-frame rearrangements only. Not all clones are present; in checked studies, unresolved V genes account for under half, and no reason is known for the remainder. The sample profile shows roughly 180,000 clones; over 80% of them were found once. Of the sample, under 2.5% is held by the ten largest clones. The input for sequencing was peripheral blood, taken on day 0 of AZD1222 vaccination. Receptor source: an adult in good health.

The V and J genes are TRBV2 and TRBJ1-1, with 7 bases lining up with TRBD1. The V gene's germline CDR1 is SNHLY and CDR2 FYNNEI. V gave up 5 bases and J gave up 3 bases; unmatched junction bases: 6. This CDR3 is built from 14 residues. CDR3 residues: CASSFLDRDTEAFF. In DNA, the CDR3 is TGTGCCAGCAGTTTTTTAGACAGGGACACTGAAGCTTTCTTT. The full variable domain, completed using reference TRBV2 and TRBJ1-1, is EPEVTQTPSHQVTQMGQEVILRCVPISNHLYFYWYRQILGQKVEFLVSFYNNEISEKSEIFDDQFSVERPDGSNFTLKIRSTKLEDSAMYFCASSFLDRDTEAFFGQGTRLTVV.

This chain connects TRBV10-3 to TRBJ1-5; D gene ambiguous. Trimming stripped 10 bases from V and 4 bases from J, with 14 bases between. The CDR3 covers 13 residues. In germline, CDR1 is ENHRY, CDR2 SYGVKD. The CDR3, as DNA: TGTGCCACTTCGACTCCGGGGAATCAGCCCCAGCATTTT. This translates into CATSTPGNQPQHF.

This clone has just one count. The V gene is TRBV18, the J gene TRBJ1-2, with TRBD1 identical over 7 bases. Germline CDR1 is KGHSH and CDR2 is LQKENI. V was clipped by 1 base and J by 3 bases; unmatched bases: 8. The CDR3 totals 16 residues. CDR3: CASSPLPTGTDYGYTF. DNA for the CDR3: TGTGCCAGCTCACCACTCCCGACAGGGACTGACTATGGCTACACCTTC.

The chain recombines TRBV19 with TRBJ1-2; no clear D gene. V shed 6 bases and J shed 4 bases, with 9 bases lying between them. CDR1 and CDR2 (germline): LNHDA, SQIVND (reference sequence). CDR3 length: 12 amino acids. The CDR3 region has the DNA TGTGCCAGTAGCAGGAAGCCCTATGGCTACACCTTC. Its protein product is CASSRKPYGYTF.

The rearrangement links TRBV5-1 to TRBJ2-1, with TRBD1 matching over 8 bases. The CDR3 sequence is 13 residues long. V shed 3 bases, J shed 6 bases, and the junction held 2 bases outside the gene matches. Germline assignment: CDR1 SGHRS and CDR2 YFSETQ. The CDR3 loop is CASSWTGSNEQFF. CDR3 sequence (DNA): TGCGCCAGCAGCTGGACAGGGTCCAATGAGCAGTTCTTC.